Sequencing of this T cell receptor (beta chain) was carried out in a study of shared clonotypes between healthy human individuals. The table lists this clone with a few counts. In the same sample, other DNA sequences code for this CDR3. Some 30,000 T cell genomes, or around 0.2 ug DNA, went into the sorted-subset replicate PCRs. The table came from immunoSEQ multiplex PCR; TCRdb's copy has only in-frame clones and leaves some out. The top ten clones hold approximately 0.4% of a sample with about 2.3 million clones, 85% to 95% of them seen once. V was trimmed by 8 bases and J by 0 bases, leaving 11 bases between them. This CDR3 has 14 amino acids. Germline V lookup: CDR1 SNHLY, CDR2 FYNNEI.

The receptor comes from a man between 18 and 29 years old in good health. Some clones in this sample may be carry-over from other donors' samples. The V and J genes are TRBV2 and TRBJ1-5; a weak D match, TRBD1 (5 bases). The specimen was naive CD4+ T cells from PBMCs. The subset denotes: CD45RA+ positively selected. The CDR3 DNA sequence: TGTGCCAGCCGAGGGGCTTATAGCAATCAGCCCCAGCATTTT. Residues: CASRGAYSNQPQHF.